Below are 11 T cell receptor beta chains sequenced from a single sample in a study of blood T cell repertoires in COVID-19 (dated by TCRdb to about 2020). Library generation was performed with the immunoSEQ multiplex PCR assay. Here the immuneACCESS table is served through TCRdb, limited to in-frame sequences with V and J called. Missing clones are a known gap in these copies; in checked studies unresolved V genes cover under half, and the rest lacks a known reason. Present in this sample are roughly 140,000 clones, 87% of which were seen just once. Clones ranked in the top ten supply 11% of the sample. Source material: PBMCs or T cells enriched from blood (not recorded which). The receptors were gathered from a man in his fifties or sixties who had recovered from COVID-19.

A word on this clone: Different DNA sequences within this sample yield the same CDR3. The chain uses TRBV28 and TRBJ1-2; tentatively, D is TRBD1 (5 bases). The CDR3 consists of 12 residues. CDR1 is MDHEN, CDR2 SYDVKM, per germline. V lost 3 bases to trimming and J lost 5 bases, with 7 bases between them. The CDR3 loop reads CASSLGGYGYTF. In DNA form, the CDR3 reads TGTGCCAGCAGTTTGGGGGGATATGGCTACACCTTC.

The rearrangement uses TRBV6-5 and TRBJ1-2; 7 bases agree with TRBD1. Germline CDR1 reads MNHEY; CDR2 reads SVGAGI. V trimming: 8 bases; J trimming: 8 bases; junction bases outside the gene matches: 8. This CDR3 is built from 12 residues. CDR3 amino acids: CASGTALFGYTF. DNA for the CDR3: TGTGCCAGCGGGACAGCCCTATTCGGCTACACCTTC.

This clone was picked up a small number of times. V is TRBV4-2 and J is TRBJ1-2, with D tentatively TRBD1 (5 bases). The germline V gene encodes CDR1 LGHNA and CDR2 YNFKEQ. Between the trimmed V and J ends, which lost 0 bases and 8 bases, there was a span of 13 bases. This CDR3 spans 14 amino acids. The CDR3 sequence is CASSQEGVLWGYTF. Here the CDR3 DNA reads TGTGCCAGCAGCCAAGAAGGGGTCCTCTGGGGCTACACCTTC.

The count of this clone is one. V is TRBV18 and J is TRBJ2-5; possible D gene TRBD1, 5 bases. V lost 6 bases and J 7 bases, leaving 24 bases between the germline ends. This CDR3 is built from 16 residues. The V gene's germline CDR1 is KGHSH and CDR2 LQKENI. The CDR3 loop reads CASSLLGPWVEGTQYF. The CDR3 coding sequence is TGTGCCAGCTCGCTCCTGGGGCCATGGGTGGAAGGGACCCAGTACTTC.

The CDR3 DNA follows: TGTGCCAGCAGCGAGGGTTTGGGCAATCAGCCCCAGCATTTT. Amino acid sequence: CASSEGLGNQPQHF. This chain uses TRBV2 with TRBJ1-5; D gene uncertain. The CDR3 runs to 14 residues. V gave up 6 bases and J gave up 2 bases, with 11 bases separating them. In germline, CDR1 is SNHLY, CDR2 FYNNEI. The full variable domain, its missing parts supplied by reference TRBV2 and TRBJ1-5, is EPEVTQTPSHQVTQMGQEVILRCVPISNHLYFYWYRQILGQKVEFLVSFYNNEISEKSEIFDDQFSVERPDGSNFTLKIRSTKLEDSAMYFCASSEGLGNQPQHFGDGTRLSIL.

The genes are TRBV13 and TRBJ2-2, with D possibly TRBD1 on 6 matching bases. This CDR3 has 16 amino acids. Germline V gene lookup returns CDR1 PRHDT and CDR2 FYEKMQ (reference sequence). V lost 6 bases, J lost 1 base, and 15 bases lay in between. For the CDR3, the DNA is TGTGCCAGCAGTAAGATTCAGGGGCGGAACACCGGGGAGCTGTTTTTT. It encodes CASSKIQGRNTGELFF.

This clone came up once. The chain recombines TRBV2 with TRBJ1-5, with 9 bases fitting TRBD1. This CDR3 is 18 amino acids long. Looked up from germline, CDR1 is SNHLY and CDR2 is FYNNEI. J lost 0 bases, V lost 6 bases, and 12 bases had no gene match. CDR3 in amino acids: CASSLRDRAWHSNQPQHF. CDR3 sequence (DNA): TGTGCCAGCAGCCTCCGGGACAGGGCTTGGCATAGCAATCAGCCCCAGCATTTT.

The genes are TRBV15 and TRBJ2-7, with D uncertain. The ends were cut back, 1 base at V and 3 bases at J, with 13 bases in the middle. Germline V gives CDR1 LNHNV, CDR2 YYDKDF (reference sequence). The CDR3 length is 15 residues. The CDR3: CATSRVEEPNYEQYF. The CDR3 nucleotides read TGTGCCACCAGCAGAGTTGAGGAACCCAACTACGAGCAGTACTTC.

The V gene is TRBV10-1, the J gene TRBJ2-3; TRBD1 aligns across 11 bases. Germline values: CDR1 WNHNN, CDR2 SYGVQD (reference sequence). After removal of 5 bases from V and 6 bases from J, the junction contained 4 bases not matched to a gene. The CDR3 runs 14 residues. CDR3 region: CASSQDRGRDTQYF. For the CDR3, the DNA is TGCGCCAGCAGTCAGGACAGGGGGCGGGATACGCAGTATTTT.

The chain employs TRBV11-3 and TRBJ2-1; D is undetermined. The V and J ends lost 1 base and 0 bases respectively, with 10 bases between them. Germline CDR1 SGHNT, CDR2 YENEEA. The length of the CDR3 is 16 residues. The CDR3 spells CASSLVAEPSYNEQFF. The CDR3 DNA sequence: TGTGCCAGCAGCTTAGTGGCCGAACCCTCCTACAATGAGCAGTTCTTC.

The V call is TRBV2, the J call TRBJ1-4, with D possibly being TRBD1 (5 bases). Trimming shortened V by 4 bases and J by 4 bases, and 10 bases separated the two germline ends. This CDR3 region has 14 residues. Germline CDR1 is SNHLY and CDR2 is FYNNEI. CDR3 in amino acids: CASSGSQGNEKLFF. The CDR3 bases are TGTGCCAGCAGTGGAAGCCAGGGTAATGAAAAACTGTTTTTT.